The clone carrying this TCR beta chain came up many times. In germline, CDR1 is MGHRA, CDR2 YSYEKL. V lost 1 base and J lost 5, with 14 bases in between. This CDR3 has 15 residues. Using a J-beta primer mix together with a sample-barcoded 5' primer, a second PCR was run for about 6 to 12 cycles. TCRdb re-called the 5' RACE reads with MiXCR, one entry per CDR3 protein. The sample has 1.5 million to 2 million distinct CDR3 sequences; about 28% are singletons. This sample is drawn from a study of blood T cells in healthy people across ages. The clonotype originates from a woman in her 30s in good health. The specimen was blood. The chain couples TRBV4-1 to TRBJ2-5, with no clear D. The CDR3 spells CASSQAILGTETQYF. The CDR3 DNA is TGCGCCAGCAGCCAAGCTATTCTAGGAACGGAGACCCAGTACTTC.